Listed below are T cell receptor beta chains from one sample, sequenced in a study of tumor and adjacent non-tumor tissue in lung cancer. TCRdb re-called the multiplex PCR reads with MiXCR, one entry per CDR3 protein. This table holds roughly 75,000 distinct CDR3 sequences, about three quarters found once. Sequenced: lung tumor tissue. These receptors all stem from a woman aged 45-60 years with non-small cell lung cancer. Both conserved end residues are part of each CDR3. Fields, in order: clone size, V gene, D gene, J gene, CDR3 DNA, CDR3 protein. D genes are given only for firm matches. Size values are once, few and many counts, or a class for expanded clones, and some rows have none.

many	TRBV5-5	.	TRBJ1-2	TGTGCCAGCAGCCGAAACGGACGGGCTTCGGACTACACCTTC	CASSRNGRASDYTF
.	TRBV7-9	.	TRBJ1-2	TGTGCCAACAGCTTAGGGGCAGGGAGTCGGGATGGCTACACCTTC	CANSLGAGSRDGYTF
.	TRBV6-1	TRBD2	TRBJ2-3	TGTACCAGTAGTGAGACCTTAGCGGGAGGGCCCGATACGCAGTATTTT	CTSSETLAGGPDTQYF
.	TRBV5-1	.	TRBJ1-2	TGCGCCAGCAGCCCGGGTGGTACCGCTGGCTATACCTTC	CASSPGGTAGYTF
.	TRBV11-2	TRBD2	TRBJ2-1	TGTACCAGCAACTTAGAAGCTAGAGGGAGGGCTGAGCAGTTCTTC	CTSNLEARGRAEQFF
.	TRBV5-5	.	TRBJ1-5	TGTGTCAGCAGCGTCAACCCGGACTGGAATCAGCCCCAACATTTT	CVSSVNPDWNQPQHF
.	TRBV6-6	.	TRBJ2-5	TGTGCCAGCAATTACTCGCTTGCTGGAGGGGGCCAAGAGACCCAGTACTTC	CASNYSLAGGGQETQYF
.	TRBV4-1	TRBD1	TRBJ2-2	TGCGCCAGCAACCAAGGGACAGGAGGAGACACCGGGGAGCTGTTTTTT	CASNQGTGGDTGELFF
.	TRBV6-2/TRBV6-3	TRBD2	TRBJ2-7	TGCGCCAGCAGTTCAGCGGGAGATTCCTACGAGCAGTGCTTC	CASSSAGDSYEQCF
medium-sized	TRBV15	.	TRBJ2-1	TGTGCCACCAGCAGAGATGAAAATGAGCAGTTCTTC	CATSRDENEQFF
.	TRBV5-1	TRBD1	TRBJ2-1	TGCGCCAGCGGCTTGGGGCAGGGGGCTATCAATGAGCGGTTCTTC	CASGLGQGAINERFF
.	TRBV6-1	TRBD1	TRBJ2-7	TGTACCAGCAGTGGTACCGGGACAGGGCTCTCGAACTACGAGCAGTACTTC	CTSSGTGTGLSNYEQYF